The 16 T cell receptor beta chains given below trace back to one sample, sequenced in a study of cytomegalovirus exposure and HLA in healthy donors. PCR amplification relied on 60 Vbeta primers (plus 13 Jbeta primers). Sequencing used immunoSEQ multiplex PCR; TCRdb keeps in-frame clones, though not all of them. The sample carries 200,000 to 250,000 clones, 60% to 80% recorded once. The specimen was PBMCs. The origin of the receptors is a man aged 18 to 29 in good health and CMV-seronegative.

Only a few counts were recorded for this clone. The chain joins TRBV30 to TRBJ2-1, with a weak D call TRBD2 (6 bases). Trimming left V 4 bases short and J 5 bases short, with 15 bases between. Per the germline V gene, CDR1 is GTSNPN and CDR2 is SVGIG (reference sequence). The CDR3 is made up of 14 amino acids. The CDR3 DNA reads as TGTGCCTGGACCCCGGGGGTACACCACAATGAGCAGTTCTTC. Translated, it gives CAWTPGVHHNEQFF. The full variable domain, in which reference TRBV30 and TRBJ2-1 provide the parts outside the CDR3, is SQTIHQWPATLVQPVGSPLSLECTVEGTSNPNLYWYRQAAGRGLQLLFYSVGIGQISSEVPQNLSASRPQDRQFILSSKKLLLSDSGFYLCAWTPGVHHNEQFFGPGTRLTVL.

This clone showed up just a few times. The chain recombines TRBV6-6 with TRBJ2-7; 8 bases line up with TRBD2. Unmatched junction bases numbered 10, after V lost 8 bases and J lost 1 base. Germline V lookup: CDR1 MNHNY, CDR2 SVGAGI (reference sequence). The CDR3 has 15 residues. The CDR3: CASLSGDSLSYEQYF. DNA of the CDR3: TGTGCCAGCCTTAGCGGGGACTCCCTTTCCTACGAGCAGTACTTC.

The chain recombines TRBV28 with TRBJ2-5, with D perhaps matching TRBD1 (6 bases). CDR1 and CDR2 (germline): MDHEN, SYDVKM. Trimming removed 7 bases at V and 5 bases at J, with 20 bases between. This CDR3 has 15 residues. CDR3 in DNA: TGTGCCAGCATCCTCTCGGGATACCAGGGGGAGACCCAGTACTTC. Protein product: CASILSGYQGETQYF. Drawing the rest from reference TRBV28 and TRBJ2-5, the complete variable domain is DVKVTQSSRYLVKRTGEKVFLECVQDMDHENMFWYRQDPGLGLRLIYFSYDVKMKEKGDIPEGYSVSREKKERFSLILESASTNQTSMYLCASILSGYQGETQYFGPGTRLLVL.

This clone appeared a few times. The chain links TRBV29-1 to TRBJ2-7, with 11 bases matching TRBD2. Per the germline V gene, CDR1 is SQVTM and CDR2 is ANQGSEA. The trim removed 5 bases at V and 0 bases at J, leaving 6 bases unmatched. CDR3 length: 15 residues. CDR3 coding DNA: TGCAGCGTTTCTATGGGACTAGCGGCCTCCTACGAGCAGTACTTC. This sequence encodes CSVSMGLAASYEQYF.

V usage is TRBV2 and J usage is TRBJ2-7; 7 bases align to TRBD1. Germline lookup yields CDR1 SNHLY and CDR2 FYNNEI. The CDR3 has 14 residues. The V gene end was trimmed by 4 bases and the J gene end by 3 bases; junction bases not matched to a gene: 6. The CDR3 DNA sequence: TGTGCCAGCAGTGCGATAGGACAGGTCTACGAGCAGTACTTC. It translates to CASSAIGQVYEQYF. Variable domain in full (rest from reference TRBV2 and TRBJ2-7): EPEVTQTPSHQVTQMGQEVILRCVPISNHLYFYWYRQILGQKVEFLVSFYNNEISEKSEIFDDQFSVERPDGSNFTLKIRSTKLEDSAMYFCASSAIGQVYEQYFGPGTRLTVT.

The rearrangement uses TRBV11-3 and TRBJ2-3; 7 bases are a match to TRBD1. The CDR3 runs to 15 residues. Germline CDR1 SGHNT, CDR2 YENEEA. After removal of 5 bases from V and 0 bases from J, the junction contained 5 bases not matched to a gene. CDR3 sequence: CASSLQGDSTDTQYF. Here the CDR3 DNA reads TGTGCCAGCAGCCTGCAGGGGGACAGCACAGATACGCAGTATTTT. The whole variable domain, filled in from reference TRBV11-3 and TRBJ2-3, reads EAGVVQSPRYKIIEKKQPVAFWCNPISGHNTLYWYLQNLGQGPELLIRYENEEAVDDSQLPKDRFSAERLKGVDSTLKIQPAELGDSAVYLCASSLQGDSTDTQYFGPGTRLTVL.

The chain joins TRBV5-1 to TRBJ1-1; possible D gene TRBD1, 6 bases. V dropped 0 bases and J dropped 5 bases, with 14 bases sitting between them. Germline V CDR1 and CDR2: SGHRS, YFSETQ. This CDR3 region has 15 residues. The CDR3 DNA follows: TGCGCCAGCAGCTTGGCCTCAGGGGCGCAGACTGAAGCTTTCTTT. It specifies CASSLASGAQTEAFF.

The chain is built from TRBV7-9 and TRBJ2-5, with TRBD1 identical over 8 bases. The CDR3 has 14 residues. Germline V gene lookup returns CDR1 SEHNR and CDR2 FQNEAQ (reference sequence). V gave up 4 bases and J gave up 5 bases; unmatched junction bases: 6. CDR3 amino acids: CASSSDRGRETQYF. The CDR3 bases are TGTGCCAGCAGCTCCGACAGGGGAAGGGAGACCCAGTACTTC.

This clone appeared a few times. CDR3 DNA sequence: TGTGCCAGCAGCGTAGCCGCTACAGGTCTATCTGGAAACACCATATATTTT. This sequence encodes CASSVAATGLSGNTIYF. The gene calls are TRBV9 and TRBJ1-3; tentative D call: TRBD1 (5 bases). This CDR3 contains 17 residues. Trimming removed 0 bases from V and 1 base from J, with 14 bases in between. Germline loops: CDR1 SGDLS, CDR2 YYNGEE.

The chain has TRBV5-1 and TRBJ1-5; maybe TRBD1 (5 bases). In germline, CDR1 is SGHRS, CDR2 YFSETQ. The CDR3 has 15 residues. The ends were cut back, 2 bases at V and 0 bases at J, with 9 bases in the middle. The CDR3 nucleotides are TGCGCCAGCAGCTTTTGGGGGGATAGCAATCAGCCCCAGCATTTT. Translation gives CASSFWGDSNQPQHF.

The CDR3 reads CASSLRVGGGEQYF. In DNA, the CDR3 is TGTGCCAGCAGCTTAAGAGTTGGGGGCGGCGAGCAGTACTTC. V usage is TRBV11-3 and J usage is TRBJ2-7, with a possible D match to TRBD1 (6 bases). Trimming stripped 2 bases from V and 6 bases from J, with 14 bases between. The germline CDR1 and CDR2 sequences are SGHNT and YENEEA. CDR3 length: 14 amino acids.

This clone was counted once. The gene calls are TRBV7-2 and TRBJ2-7; 10 bases fit TRBD1. This CDR3 comprises 17 residues. V was clipped by 0 bases and J by 2 bases; unmatched bases: 7. Germline-derived CDR1 and CDR2 are SGHTA and FQGNSA. The CDR3 loop is CASSLAPPGQGTYEQYF. The CDR3 DNA follows: TGTGCCAGCAGCTTAGCGCCTCCGGGACAGGGGACCTACGAGCAGTACTTC.

V is TRBV5-1 and J is TRBJ1-1; tentatively, D is TRBD1 (6 bases). The CDR3 is 14 amino acids. Germline V gene lookup returns CDR1 SGHRS and CDR2 YFSETQ. V was shortened by 4 bases and J by 0 bases, with 10 bases between the two germline ends. The CDR3 here is CASSTGHLNTEAFF. The CDR3 coding sequence is TGCGCCAGCAGCACGGGACACCTGAACACTGAAGCTTTCTTT. The entire variable domain, with the rest obtained from reference TRBV5-1 and TRBJ1-1, is as follows: KAGVTQTPRYLIKTRGQQVTLSCSPISGHRSVSWYQQTPGQGLQFLFEYFSETQRNKGNFPGRFSGRQFSNSRSEMNVSTLELGDSALYLCASSTGHLNTEAFFGQGTRLTVV.

This clone has only a few counts. The chain links TRBV27 to TRBJ2-7; D is uncertain. Germline loops: CDR1 MNHEY, CDR2 SMNVEV (reference sequence). V was shortened by 5 bases and J by 3 bases, with 5 bases between the two germline ends. This CDR3 contains 11 residues. The CDR3 reads CASSGHYEQYF. The CDR3 DNA is TGTGCCAGCAGTGGGCACTACGAGCAGTACTTC.

CDR3 loop: CAISDGTGHGYTF. In nucleotides, the CDR3 is TGTGCCATCAGTGATGGGACAGGGCACGGCTACACCTTC. The gene calls are TRBV10-3 and TRBJ1-2; 9 nucleotides agree with TRBD1. Germline-derived CDR1 and CDR2 are ENHRY and SYGVKD. After removal of 3 bases from V and 8 bases from J, the junction contained 4 bases not matched to a gene. This CDR3 spans 13 amino acids.

The chain couples TRBV7-9 to TRBJ2-2, with TRBD2 matching over 8 bases. With 2 bases clipped from V and 4 bases from J, the junction kept 15 bases outside the gene matches. The germline V gene has CDR1 SEHNR and CDR2 FQNEAQ (reference sequence). CDR3 size: 19 residues. CDR3 region: CASSLFRGGLELITGELFF. CDR3 coding DNA: TGTGCCAGCAGCTTATTTCGTGGGGGACTAGAGTTGATCACCGGGGAGCTGTTTTTT.